Following are 12 T cell receptor beta chains from one sample sequenced in a study of monozygotic twins with cystic fibrosis. The assay was immunoSEQ multiplex PCR, and TCRdb's table has in-frame clones only and misses some. Of 30,000 to 35,000 clones in the sample, roughly 90% were seen once. The sequenced material came from blood. The receptors were gathered from a girl aged 2-10 years with cystic fibrosis.

The V gene is TRBV11-2, the J gene TRBJ1-3; 7 bases line up with TRBD1. Germline V CDR1 and CDR2: SGHAT, FQNNGV. The V gene end was trimmed by 6 bases and the J gene end by 2 bases; junction bases not matched to a gene: 7. This CDR3 contains 15 residues. CDR3 loop: CASRQVQGAGNTIYF. As DNA, the CDR3 is TGTGCCAGCAGGCAGGTCCAGGGGGCTGGAAACACCATATATTTT. The full variable domain, completed using reference TRBV11-2 and TRBJ1-3, is EAGVAQSPRYKIIEKRQSVAFWCNPISGHATLYWYQQILGQGPKLLIQFQNNGVVDDSQLPKDRFSAERLKGVDSTLKIQPAKLEDSAVYLCASRQVQGAGNTIYFGEGSWLTVV.

The CDR3 protein is CASSLVDSLNQPQHF. The CDR3 nucleotides are TGCGCCAGCAGCTTGGTTGACAGCCTTAATCAGCCCCAGCATTTT. The V call is TRBV5-1, the J call TRBJ1-5; tentatively, D is TRBD1 (5 bases). The CDR3 is 15 residues long. Germline V gene sequence: CDR1 SGHRS, CDR2 YFSETQ. Trimming pared 0 bases from V and 4 bases from J, leaving 11 bases between.

This clone has only one observation. The V and J genes are TRBV7-2 and TRBJ2-7, with 7 nucleotides matching TRBD1. Trimming at V came to 1 base and at J to 3 bases, leaving 3 bases not matched to a gene. CDR3 length: 14 residues. Germline-derived CDR1 and CDR2 are SGHTA and FQGNSA. Here the CDR3 DNA reads TGTGCCAGCAGCTTAGACCCAGGGGGCTACGAGCAGTACTTC. Protein product: CASSLDPGGYEQYF.

The CDR3 loop reads CASSFQESTEAFF. CDR3 DNA sequence: TGTGCCAGCAGTTTCCAGGAATCCACTGAAGCTTTCTTT. This chain connects TRBV27 to TRBJ1-1; D not certain. Looked up from germline, CDR1 is MNHEY and CDR2 is SMNVEV (reference sequence). Trimming removed 3 bases at V and 4 bases at J, with 9 bases between. The CDR3 runs to 13 residues.

The gene calls are TRBV4-2 and TRBJ1-1; no firm D call. The V end was cut by 4 bases, the J end by 7 bases, with 13 bases between. The CDR3 loop spans 13 amino acids. Germline lookup yields CDR1 LGHNA and CDR2 YNFKEQ. The CDR3 DNA is TGTGCCAGCAGCCCTAGAAGCGTTTTTGAAGCTTTCTTT. Translation: CASSPRSVFEAFF.

The rearrangement joins TRBV28 to TRBJ1-1, with D unresolved. CDR1 MDHEN and CDR2 SYDVKM come from the germline V gene. The CDR3 length is 12 residues. The germline V and J ends were trimmed by 6 bases and 4 bases, with 9 bases remaining between them. The DNA of the CDR3 is TGTGCCAGCAGGGTGGATGGCACTGAAGCTTTCTTT. It is translated as CASRVDGTEAFF.

The chain links TRBV7-8 to TRBJ1-2, with D possibly TRBD1 on 6 matching bases. This CDR3 region has 13 residues. The germline V and J ends were trimmed by 2 bases and 6 bases, with 10 bases remaining between them. Germline-derived CDR1 and CDR2 are SGHVS and FQNEAQ. The CDR3 reads CASSLSTGNGYTF. As DNA, the CDR3 is TGTGCCAGCAGCTTATCGACAGGCAATGGCTACACCTTC. The full variable domain, completed using reference TRBV7-8 and TRBJ1-2, is GAGVSQSPRYKVAKRGQDVALRCDPISGHVSLFWYQQALGQGPEFLTYFQNEAQLDKSGLPSDRFFAERPEGSVSTLKIQRTQQEDSAVYLCASSLSTGNGYTFGSGTRLTVV.

The rearrangement uses TRBV9 and TRBJ2-1, with 8 bases that match TRBD2. The V segment lost 5 bases and the J segment 5 bases; nucleotides outside the gene matches: 12. This CDR3 contains 16 residues. The germline CDR1 and CDR2 sequences are SGDLS and YYNGEE. In nucleotides, the CDR3 is TGTGCCAGCAGTTCTAGTCGGGGGGGAACGAACAATGAGCAGTTCTTC. Its protein is CASSSSRGGTNNEQFF.

The chain employs TRBV29-1 and TRBJ1-1; D ambiguous. Germline CDR1 is SQVTM and CDR2 is ANQGSEA. The V gene lost 4 bases and the J gene lost 3 bases, with 3 bases spanning the gap. The CDR3 is 10 residues long. The CDR3 DNA reads as TGCAGCGTTGGGGACACTGAAGCTTTCTTT. Translating gives CSVGDTEAFF.

This CDR3 reads CASSPRLPTGVQETQYF. CDR3 DNA sequence: TGTGCCAGCAGTCCGCGGTTACCAACAGGTGTCCAAGAGACCCAGTACTTC. The chain has TRBV27 and TRBJ2-5, with D perhaps TRBD1 (5 bases). Germline V gene sequence: CDR1 MNHEY, CDR2 SMNVEV (reference sequence). Between the trimmed V and J ends, which lost 5 bases and 1 base, there was a span of 20 bases. This CDR3 has 17 residues.

The chain couples TRBV27 to TRBJ1-1, with 10 bases that match TRBD1. The germline CDR1 and CDR2 sequences are MNHEY and SMNVEV (reference sequence). V trimming: 6 bases; J trimming: 11 bases; junction bases outside the gene matches: 9. The CDR3 runs 13 residues. CDR3 bases: TGTGCCAGCAGAACCAGACAGGGGGCCGAGGCTTTCTTT. Translating it yields CASRTRQGAEAFF.

The chain recombines TRBV7-9 with TRBJ2-7; no clear D gene. V lost 1 base and J lost 5, with 6 bases in between. The CDR3 is 12 amino acids. CDR1 and CDR2 from the germline V gene are SEHNR and FQNEAQ (reference sequence). As DNA, the CDR3 is TGTGCCAGCAGCTTAGAGGCTAACGAGCAGTACTTC. Amino acids: CASSLEANEQYF.